This T cell receptor beta chain stems from a study of OX40 agonist ivuxolimab in advanced cancers. Study findings and constraints: The study observed clonal expansion of CD4+ and CD8+ blood T cells by week 6 at 0.1 to 3.0 mg/kg.

The CDR3 spans 16 residues. Per germline, CDR1 SGHRS and CDR2 YFSETQ. Trimming pared 4 bases from V and 2 bases from J, leaving 13 bases between. In regard to this clone: What it binds is not known.

Some clones are missing from TCRdb's copy, which holds only in-frame ones; the method was immunoSEQ multiplex PCR. Among roughly 70,000 clones listed, 85% were seen once. The timepoints at which blood was sampled were baseline, cycle 4 day 1, and cycle 7 day 1. The sequencing here drew on CD4+ or CD8+ T cells sorted from blood, taken in a trial of the OX40 agonist ivuxolimab. This chain links TRBV5-1 with TRBJ2-6, with D unclear. The receptor was isolated from an adult with an advanced solid tumor such as melanoma, head and neck, liver or kidney cancer. The DNA for the CDR3 is TGCGCCAGCAGCGTGGCCCGAGGCACTGGGGCCAACGTCCTGACTTTC. Its protein product is CASSVARGTGANVLTF.